What follows is one TCR beta chain and its context. Its target is not known. V gave up 3 bases and J gave up 10 bases; unmatched junction bases: 14. The CDR3 covers 17 residues. The germline V gene encodes CDR1 SGHDN and CDR2 FVKESK. This PCR relied on a set of 60 Vbeta primers and 13 Jbeta primers. Profiled with immunoSEQ multiplex PCR; TCRdb holds only in-frame clones, not every one. The sample yields 140,000 or so clones, 75% to 90% seen once. The data belong to a study of cytomegalovirus exposure and HLA in healthy donors. The study, taken as a whole, reports: Indistinguishable V segments, including TRBV6-2 and TRBV6-3, were excluded. Most of the CMV-associated TCR beta chains (in a later analysis) appeared to be HLA-restricted.

The chain carries TRBV14 and TRBJ2-1, with 11 nucleotides matching TRBD1. The sample taken for sequencing was PBMCs. The sequence derives from a female donor in good health and CMV-seronegative. CDR3: CASSQDRGPLIFGEQFF. CDR3 coding DNA: TGTGCCAGCAGCCAGGACAGGGGGCCCCTAATATTCGGGGAGCAGTTCTTC.